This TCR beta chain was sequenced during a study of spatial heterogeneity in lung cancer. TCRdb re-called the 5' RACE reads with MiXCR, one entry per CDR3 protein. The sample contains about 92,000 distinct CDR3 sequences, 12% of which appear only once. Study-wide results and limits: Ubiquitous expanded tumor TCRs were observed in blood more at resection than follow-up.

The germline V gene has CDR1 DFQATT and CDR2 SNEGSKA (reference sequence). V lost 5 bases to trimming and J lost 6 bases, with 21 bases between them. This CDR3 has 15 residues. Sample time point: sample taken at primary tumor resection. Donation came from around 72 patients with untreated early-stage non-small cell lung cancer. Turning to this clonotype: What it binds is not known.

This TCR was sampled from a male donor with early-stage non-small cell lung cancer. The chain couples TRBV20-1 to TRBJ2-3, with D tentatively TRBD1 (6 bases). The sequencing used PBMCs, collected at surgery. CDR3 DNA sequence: TGCAGTGCTCCCCGGGCTAGCAGGGGAATGGATACGCAGTATTTT. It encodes CSAPRASRGMDTQYF.